Below are 3 T cell receptor beta chains sequenced from a single sample in a study of T cells after yellow fever vaccination. A single record per CDR3 protein comes from TCRdb applying MiXCR to the 5' RACE reads. The table shows more than 95,000 distinct CDR3 sequences, with 13% to 15% occurring only once. The material was CD8+ T cells sorted from PBMCs, obtained 5 days after the yellow fever booster vaccination. The receptors stem from a man aged 18 to 29 who received the YFV17D yellow fever vaccine.

V gene TRBV12-3 or TRBV12-4 combines with J gene TRBJ2-5; D not certain. The V and J ends lost 3 bases and 6 bases respectively, with 5 bases between them. The CDR3 sequence is 11 residues long. In DNA form, the CDR3 reads TGTGCCAGCAGTTTTGGAAAGACCCAGTACTTC. It yields the protein CASSFGKTQYF.

The V and J genes are TRBV6-5 and TRBJ2-2; 7 nucleotides align to TRBD1. The CDR3 contains 18 residues. Trimming cost V 6 bases and J 2 bases; bases outside gene matches: 15. Per germline, CDR1 MNHEY and CDR2 SVGAGI. The DNA of the CDR3 is TGTGCCAGCAGGAGGGGGCGAAGCGTCCCTATTAACACCGGGGAGCTGTTTTTT. It specifies CASRRGRSVPINTGELFF.

J is TRBJ1-4 and V is TRBV12-3 or TRBV12-4, with D possibly TRBD1 on 6 matching bases. Trimming removed 3 bases from V and 4 bases from J, with 15 bases in between. The CDR3 sequence is 16 residues long. The CDR3 nucleotides read TGTGCCAGCAGTTTGTTCAGGGGAGCCGGTAATGAAAAACTGTTTTTT. This encodes CASSLFRGAGNEKLFF.